These 8 T cell receptor beta chains originate from one sample sequenced in a study of Ad26.COV2.S vaccination and SARS-CoV-2 variants. Repertoires were generated with immunoSEQ multiplex PCR, while TCRdb's copy carries only in-frame clones and drops some. The table has 320,000 or so clones, roughly 90% seen once. Specified treatment: 19 received Ad26.COV2.S at low or high dose, single or two shots; about 5 received placebo; per-sample allocation not given. At day 63 after the first vaccine or placebo injection, samples were drawn. The sample in question was peripheral blood, obtained in a trial of Ad26.COV2.S vaccine versus placebo. The receptors shown here come from a person between 18 and 65 years old who received the Ad26.COV2.S COVID-19 vaccine or a placebo.

The chain employs TRBV19 and TRBJ1-5, with D hard to call. CDR1 LNHDA and CDR2 SQIVND come from the germline V gene (reference sequence). Trimming stripped 7 bases from V and 7 bases from J, with 11 bases between. The CDR3 has 12 residues. The CDR3 DNA sequence: TGTGCCAGTACAAGGGCAAGGCAGCCCCAGCATTTT. Translating gives CASTRARQPQHF.

The CDR3 DNA follows: TGTGCCAGCAGACCACAGGGCTCTGGGGCCAACGTCCTGACTTTC. Translated, it gives CASRPQGSGANVLTF. The rearrangement links TRBV6-5 to TRBJ2-6; weak D call: TRBD1 (6 bases). Germline V lookup: CDR1 MNHEY, CDR2 SVGAGI. Trimming left V 6 bases short and J 0 bases short, with 9 bases between. There are 15 residues in the CDR3.

This clone was counted a single time. The rearrangement uses TRBV10-2 and TRBJ1-1; 12 positions agree with TRBD1. This CDR3 spans 13 amino acids. With V trimmed by 10 bases and J by 5 bases, 5 bases remained unmatched. Germline CDR1 WSHSY, CDR2 SAAADI. CDR3 sequence reads: CATRDRGLTEAFF. DNA of the CDR3: TGCGCCACCCGGGACAGGGGGCTTACTGAAGCTTTCTTT.

The gene calls are TRBV4-3 and TRBJ2-5, with no clear D. Looked up from germline, CDR1 is LGHNA and CDR2 is YSLEER. V was pared by 1 base and J by 5 bases, with 14 bases between. The CDR3 extends over 15 amino acids. The CDR3 DNA reads TGCGCCAGCAGCCAAGGTCCCAGAGTAGAGGAGACCCAGTACTTC. Its protein is CASSQGPRVEETQYF.

V usage is TRBV19 and J usage is TRBJ1-1, with 7 bases fitting TRBD1. The CDR3 spans 15 residues. V lost 6 bases and J lost 0; bases outside the gene matches: 7. CDR1 is LNHDA, CDR2 SQIVND, per germline (reference sequence). The CDR3: CASSYKGAVNTEAFF. CDR3 coding DNA: TGTGCCAGTAGCTACAAGGGGGCCGTGAACACTGAAGCTTTCTTT. Based on the CDR3 plus reference TRBV19 and TRBJ1-1, the full variable domain is DGGITQSPKYLFRKEGQNVTLSCEQNLNHDAMYWYRQDPGQGLRLIYYSQIVNDFQKGDIAEGYSVSREKKESFPLTVTSAQKNPTAFYLCASSYKGAVNTEAFFGQGTRLTVV.

This chain links TRBV7-9 with TRBJ2-4, with 8 bases lining up with TRBD2. CDR3 length: 15 amino acids. Germline assignment: CDR1 SEHNR and CDR2 FQNEAQ (reference sequence). The V gene end was trimmed by 2 bases and the J gene end by 3 bases; junction bases not matched to a gene: 3. The CDR3 loop is CASSLSGGDKNIQYF. The CDR3 DNA is TGTGCCAGCAGCTTAAGCGGGGGAGACAAAAACATTCAGTACTTC.

The chain combines TRBV7-9 with TRBJ1-2; possible D gene TRBD1, 6 bases. The V and J ends lost 3 bases and 2 bases respectively, with 10 bases between them. Germline CDR1 is SEHNR and CDR2 is FQNEAQ (reference sequence). CDR3 length equals 14 residues. In DNA form, the CDR3 reads TGTGCCAGCAGCTTGGGGGGCCCCAACTATGGCTACACCTTC. The encoded protein is CASSLGGPNYGYTF.

The rearrangement links TRBV4-3 to TRBJ1-2; no definite D call. Per germline, CDR1 LGHNA and CDR2 YSLEER. The V and J ends lost 3 bases and 11 bases respectively, with 16 bases between them. This CDR3 has 13 amino acids. The chain's CDR3 is CASSQDNIEEYTF. The CDR3 DNA is TGCGCCAGCAGCCAGGATAATATAGAGGAGTACACCTTC.